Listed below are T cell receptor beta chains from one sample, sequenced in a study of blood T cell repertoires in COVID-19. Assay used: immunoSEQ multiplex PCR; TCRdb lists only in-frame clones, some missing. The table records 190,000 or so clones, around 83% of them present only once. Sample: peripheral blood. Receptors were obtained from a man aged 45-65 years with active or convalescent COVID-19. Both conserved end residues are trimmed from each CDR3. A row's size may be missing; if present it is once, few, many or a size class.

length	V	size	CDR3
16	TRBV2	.	ASSVRPGQGIPNQPQH
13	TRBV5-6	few	ASSPSGVRNTEAF
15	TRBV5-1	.	ASSPPAGGAAKNIQY
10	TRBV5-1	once	ASSQHRGEAF
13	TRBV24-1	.	ATSQGGGEGETQY
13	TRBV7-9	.	ASSLGQDFNEKLF
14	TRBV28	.	ASSLGGTSGRETQY
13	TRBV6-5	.	ASSYSTGGIYGYT
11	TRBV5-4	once	ASRKQGVTEAF
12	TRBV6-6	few	ASSPAGTGIGYT
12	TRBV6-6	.	ASSYERATYGYT
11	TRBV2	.	ASLGSAQETQY
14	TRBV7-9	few	ASSLAETGSRYGYT
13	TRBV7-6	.	ASSTWTGVNYGYT
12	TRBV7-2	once	ASSPDRGPDTQY
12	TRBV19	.	ASSRQGGTYEQY
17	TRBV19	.	ASSTPGTGAPLGYNEQF
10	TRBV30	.	AWSVAAGGYT
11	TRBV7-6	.	ASSSDSNTEAF
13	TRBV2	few	ASSPRGPPSYEQY
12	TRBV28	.	ASSSDRPSYEQY
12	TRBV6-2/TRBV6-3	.	ASSYSRGSGGYT
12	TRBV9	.	ASSVDSGNQPQH
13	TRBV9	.	ASSVVGVLTPEAF
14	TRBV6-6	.	ASSTQTGGGSDTQY
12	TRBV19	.	ASTRTGSSYEQY
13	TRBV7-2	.	ASSLGTGGNTEAF
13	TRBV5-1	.	ASSLRSGSSYEQY
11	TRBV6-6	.	ASSFGPNTEAF
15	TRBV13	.	ASSLVGGGSGSYEQY
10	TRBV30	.	AWTPTGVGYT
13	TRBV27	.	ASSRGQGVDQPQH
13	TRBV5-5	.	ASSPYTSVNQPQH
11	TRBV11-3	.	ASSLGRPGEQF
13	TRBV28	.	ASSRRDISKEKLF